This is a list of T cell receptor beta chains from one sample in a study of cytomegalovirus exposure and HLA in healthy donors. Using immunoSEQ multiplex PCR, the repertoire was profiled, and TCRdb retains in-frame clones only, with some absent. Of under 150,000 clones in the sample, 55% to 75% are singletons; the top ten hold 2.5% to 3%. The sequencing input was PBMCs. The receptors were sampled from a human donor in good health. CDR3s include the opening cysteine and the closing phenylalanine or tryptophan. A D gene is named only where the DNA matches it firmly. Some rows mark clone size as missing; the rest say once, few, many or name a class of expanded clone.

j_call | cdr3_length | v_call | clone_size | d_call | cdr3_aa | cdr3_nt
TRBJ2-1 | 18 | TRBV28 | NA | NA | CASTQIGGFGRPYNEQFF | TGTGCCAGCACCCAAATAGGGGGTTTCGGGAGGCCCTACAATGAGCAGTTCTTC
TRBJ2-2 | 17 | TRBV27 | NA | TRBD2 | CASSLHLRAGGTGELFF | TGTGCCAGCAGTCTCCATCTTCGAGCGGGAGGCACCGGGGAGCTGTTTTTT
TRBJ2-7 | 14 | TRBV6-5 | NA | NA | CASSYDTGSVEQYF | TGTGCCAGCAGTTACGATACAGGGTCGGTCGAGCAGTACTTC
TRBJ2-3 | 17 | TRBV18 | NA | TRBD2 | CASSPERLAGSTDTQYF | TGTGCCAGCTCACCAGAGAGACTAGCGGGAAGCACAGATACGCAGTATTTT
TRBJ1-3 | 16 | TRBV30 | NA | NA | CALGGQYRSSGNTIYF | TGTGCCCTCGGAGGGCAATACAGGTCCTCTGGAAACACCATATATTTT
TRBJ1-2 | 16 | TRBV5-8 | few | NA | CASSLPEHYPLYGYTF | TGTGCCAGCAGCTTGCCCGAACATTACCCCCTCTATGGCTACACCTTC
TRBJ2-2 | 15 | TRBV7-3 | NA | TRBD1 | CASSSGQGNTGELFF | TGTGCCAGCAGCTCGGGACAGGGGAACACCGGGGAGCTGTTTTTT
TRBJ2-1 | 15 | TRBV30 | NA | TRBD2 | CAWSVRTSGGSEQFF | TGTGCCTGGAGTGTACGTACTAGCGGGGGATCTGAGCAGTTCTTC
TRBJ1-1 | 17 | TRBV4-2 | once | NA | CASSLWSNRGRGTEAFF | TGTGCCAGCAGCCTCTGGTCCAATAGAGGGAGAGGGACTGAAGCTTTCTTT
TRBJ1-6 | 12 | TRBV28 | few | NA | CASSYRNSPLHF | TGTGCCAGCAGCTACAGGAATTCACCCCTCCACTTT
TRBJ1-1 | 16 | TRBV2 | NA | TRBD1 | CASSLDREKGDTEAFF | TGTGCCAGCAGTCTAGACAGGGAAAAAGGGGACACTGAAGCTTTCTTT
TRBJ2-1 | 15 | TRBV13 | NA | TRBD1 | CASSFRQGLYNEQFF | TGTGCCAGCAGCTTCCGACAGGGTCTCTACAATGAGCAGTTCTTC
TRBJ2-4 | 18 | TRBV2 | NA | NA | CASSLGTGIPTAKNIQYF | TGTGCCAGTTCTCTCGGTACAGGGATACCAACAGCCAAAAACATTCAGTACTTC
TRBJ2-3 | 16 | TRBV9 | NA | TRBD1 | CASSVVTGGGTDTQYF | TGTGCCAGCAGCGTAGTGACAGGGGGGGGCACAGATACGCAGTATTTT
TRBJ1-2 | 15 | TRBV13 | NA | TRBD1 | CASSLHLRGLSGYTF | TGTGCCAGCAGCTTACATCTCAGGGGGCTGAGTGGCTACACCTTC
TRBJ2-1 | 14 | TRBV27 | NA | NA | CATKRQEVYNEQFF | TGTGCCACCAAACGACAGGAGGTATACAATGAGCAGTTCTTC
TRBJ2-7 | 14 | TRBV5-1 | NA | TRBD2 | CASSWTSGSYEQYF | TGCGCCAGCAGCTGGACTAGCGGTTCCTACGAGCAGTACTTC
TRBJ2-1 | 16 | TRBV7-9 | NA | TRBD2 | CASSPGGSGGYNEQFF | TGTGCCAGCAGCCCCGGGGGTAGCGGGGGCTACAATGAGCAGTTCTTC
TRBJ1-2 | 14 | TRBV30 | NA | NA | CAWSLDRRGYGYTF | TGTGCCTGGAGTCTGGATCGCAGGGGCTATGGCTACACCTTC
TRBJ2-1 | 13 | TRBV5-4 | NA | NA | CASSIQGLDEQFF | TGTGCCAGCAGTATACAGGGCTTGGATGAGCAGTTCTTC
TRBJ2-1 | 15 | TRBV5-1 | once | TRBD2 | CASSRSSGSFNEQFF | TGCGCCAGCAGCCGCTCTAGCGGGAGTTTCAATGAGCAGTTCTTC
TRBJ2-3 | 17 | TRBV5-1 | NA | TRBD2 | CASSLGLAGGWTDTQYF | TGCGCCAGCAGCTTGGGGTTAGCGGGGGGTTGGACAGATACGCAGTATTTT
TRBJ2-5 | 15 | TRBV2 | NA | TRBD1 | CASSRDRGYQETQYF | TGTGCCAGCAGTCGGGACAGGGGCTACCAAGAGACCCAGTACTTC
TRBJ2-7 | 13 | TRBV5-6 | NA | TRBD2 | CASNIGTTYEQYF | TGTGCCAGCAATATCGGGACTACCTACGAGCAGTACTTC
TRBJ2-5 | 16 | TRBV7-9 | NA | TRBD1 | CSSSLVGQGDQETQYF | TGTTCCAGCAGCTTAGTAGGACAGGGTGACCAAGAGACCCAGTACTTC
TRBJ2-7 | 13 | TRBV12-5 | NA | NA | CASDAGRPYEQYF | TGTGCTAGTGATGCAGGGCGACCCTACGAGCAGTACTTC
TRBJ2-7 | 17 | TRBV27 | few | NA | CASSSLSRYGAEGEQYF | TGTGCCAGCAGTTCCCTCTCCCGATATGGGGCGGAGGGCGAGCAGTACTTC
TRBJ2-7 | 16 | TRBV6-6 | few | TRBD2 | CASRPGTSGSSYEQYF | TGTGCCAGCAGACCCGGGACTAGCGGAAGCTCCTACGAGCAGTACTTC
TRBJ2-7 | 15 | TRBV5-1 | once | NA | CASSPGSVGVYEQYF | TGCGCCAGCAGCCCCGGGAGCGTGGGAGTATACGAGCAGTACTTC
TRBJ2-7 | 13 | TRBV27 | few | TRBD1 | CASSRQGAYEQYF | TGTGCCAGCAGCCGACAGGGGGCCTACGAGCAGTACTTC
TRBJ2-5 | 18 | TRBV28 | NA | TRBD2 | CASSLGVAGGRKQETQYF | TGTGCCAGCAGTTTAGGGGTAGCGGGAGGGCGGAAACAAGAGACCCAGTACTTC
TRBJ1-2 | 14 | TRBV6-1 | NA | NA | CASSPRGVSYGYTF | TGTGCCAGCAGCCCCAGGGGAGTATCCTATGGCTACACCTTC
TRBJ2-7 | 13 | TRBV6-4 | NA | TRBD1 | CASSESDRDEQYF | TGTGCCAGCAGTGAGTCGGACAGGGACGAGCAGTACTTC
TRBJ1-2 | 13 | TRBV7-3 | NA | NA | CASSPGANYGYTF | TGTGCCAGCAGCCCCGGGGCTAACTATGGCTACACCTTC
TRBJ1-4 | 16 | TRBV7-9 | NA | NA | CASSLPDGGLVEKLFF | TGTGCCAGCAGCTTACCGGACGGGGGTTTGGTTGAAAAACTGTTTTTT
TRBJ2-5 | 10 | TRBV20-1 | NA | NA | CSAFKETQYF | TGCAGTGCCTTTAAAGAGACCCAGTACTTC
TRBJ2-3 | 16 | TRBV7-9 | NA | NA | CASSLTRQVSADTQYF | TGTGCCAGCAGCTTAACCAGACAGGTATCGGCAGATACGCAGTATTTT
TRBJ1-1 | 12 | TRBV30 | NA | NA | CAYSRMNTEAFF | TGTGCCTATTCGAGGATGAACACTGAAGCTTTCTTT
TRBJ1-1 | 15 | TRBV7-2 | few | TRBD1 | CASSLVLTGSSEAFF | TGTGCCAGCAGCTTAGTTTTGACAGGGTCTAGTGAAGCTTTCTTT
TRBJ1-6 | 14 | TRBV6-4 | NA | TRBD1 | CASSLGQAGSPLHF | TGTGCCAGCAGTCTTGGACAGGCCGGGTCACCCCTCCACTTT
TRBJ2-5 | 15 | TRBV7-9 | NA | NA | CSSSLGGGIRETQYF | TGTTCCAGCAGCTTAGGAGGCGGGATAAGGGAGACCCAGTACTTC
TRBJ1-1 | 12 | TRBV7-2 | NA | NA | CASSPRSTEAFF | TGTGCCAGCAGCCCCCGTTCCACTGAAGCTTTCTTT
TRBJ2-1 | 15 | TRBV6-4 | NA | NA | CASSDSGGGGNEQFF | TGTGCCAGCAGTGACTCGGGGGGTGGCGGCAATGAGCAGTTCTTC